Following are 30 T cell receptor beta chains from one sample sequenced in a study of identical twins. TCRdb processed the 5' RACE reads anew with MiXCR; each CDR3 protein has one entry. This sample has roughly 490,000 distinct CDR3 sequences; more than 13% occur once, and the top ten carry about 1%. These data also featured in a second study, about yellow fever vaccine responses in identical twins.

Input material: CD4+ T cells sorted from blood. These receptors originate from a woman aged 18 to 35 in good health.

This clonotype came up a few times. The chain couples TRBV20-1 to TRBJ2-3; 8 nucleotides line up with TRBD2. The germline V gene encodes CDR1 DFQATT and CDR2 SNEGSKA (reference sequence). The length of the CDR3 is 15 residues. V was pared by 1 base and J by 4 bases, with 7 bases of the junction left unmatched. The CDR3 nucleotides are TGCAGTGCTAGAGGGGCTAGCGGGTCCGCAGATACGCAGTATTTT. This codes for CSARGASGSADTQYF.

The chain's CDR3 is CSARGTAAYEQYF. The CDR3, as DNA: TGCAGTGCTAGAGGGACGGCAGCCTACGAGCAGTACTTC. The chain carries TRBV20-1 and TRBJ2-7; D remains unclear. V lost 1 base, J lost 2 bases, and 9 bases lay in between. From germline, CDR1 is DFQATT and CDR2 SNEGSKA (reference sequence). This CDR3 is 13 amino acids long.

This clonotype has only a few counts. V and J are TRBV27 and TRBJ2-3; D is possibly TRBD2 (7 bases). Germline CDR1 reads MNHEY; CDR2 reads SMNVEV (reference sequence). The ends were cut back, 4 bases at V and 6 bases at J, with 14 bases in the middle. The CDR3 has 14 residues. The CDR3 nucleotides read TGTGCCAGCAGTTCCCGGGGGGCCGCGGATACGCAGTATTTT. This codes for CASSSRGAADTQYF.

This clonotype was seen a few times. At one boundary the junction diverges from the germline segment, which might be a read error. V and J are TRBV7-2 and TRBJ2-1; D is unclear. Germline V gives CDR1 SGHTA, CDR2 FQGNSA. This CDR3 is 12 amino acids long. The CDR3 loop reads CASSPPVQTPIF. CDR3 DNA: TGTGCCAGCAGCCCCCCGGTCCAGACCCCAATCTTC.

CDR3 sequence reads: CASSDLTDSGEQFF. CDR3 nucleotide sequence: TGTGCCAGCTCTGACCTGACCGATAGCGGTGAGCAGTTCTTC. V usage is TRBV18 and J usage is TRBJ2-1; D might be TRBD2 (6 bases). Per the germline V gene, CDR1 is KGHSH and CDR2 is LQKENI. V shed 6 bases and J shed 9 bases, with 18 bases lying between them. The CDR3 length is 14 residues.

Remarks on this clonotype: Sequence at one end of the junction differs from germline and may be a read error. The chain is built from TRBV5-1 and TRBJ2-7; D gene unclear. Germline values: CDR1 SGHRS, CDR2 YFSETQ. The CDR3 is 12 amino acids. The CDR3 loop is CTSSLPSYEQYF. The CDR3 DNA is TGCACCAGCAGCTTGCCCTCCTACGAGCAGTACTTC.

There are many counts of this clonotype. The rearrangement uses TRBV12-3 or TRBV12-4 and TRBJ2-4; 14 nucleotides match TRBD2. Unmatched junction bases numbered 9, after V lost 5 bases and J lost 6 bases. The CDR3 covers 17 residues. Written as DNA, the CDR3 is TGTGCCAGCAGTGGGCGACTAGCGGGGGGGCCGGGAAACATTCAGTACTTC. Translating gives CASSGRLAGGPGNIQYF.

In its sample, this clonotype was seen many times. The CDR3 is CASSPLAGALLVAGANVLTF. The DNA for the CDR3 is TGCGCCAGCAGCCCCTTAGCGGGAGCGTTATTAGTAGCTGGGGCCAACGTCCTGACTTTC. The chain combines TRBV4-3 with TRBJ2-6; 9 bases match TRBD2. J was trimmed by 2 bases and V by 4 bases; bases with no gene match: 15. CDR1 LGHNA and CDR2 YSLEER come from the germline V gene. This CDR3 spans 20 amino acids.

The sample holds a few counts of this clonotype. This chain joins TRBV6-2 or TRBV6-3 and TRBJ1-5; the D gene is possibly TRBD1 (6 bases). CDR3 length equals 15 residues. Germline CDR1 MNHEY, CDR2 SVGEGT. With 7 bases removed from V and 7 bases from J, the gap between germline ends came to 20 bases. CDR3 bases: TGTGCCAGCACCTCAGGCATGGCAGGGGCCCAGCCCCAGCATTTT. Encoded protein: CASTSGMAGAQPQHF.

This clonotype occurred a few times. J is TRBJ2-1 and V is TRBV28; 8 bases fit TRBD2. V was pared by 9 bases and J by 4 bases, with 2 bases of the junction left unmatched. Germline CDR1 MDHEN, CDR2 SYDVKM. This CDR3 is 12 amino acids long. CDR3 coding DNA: TGTGCCAGGTCTAGCGGGTACAATGAGCAGTTCTTC. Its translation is CARSSGYNEQFF.

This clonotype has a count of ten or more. This CDR3 is CASTPPGTSLHEQYF. CDR3 sequence (DNA): TGTGCCAGCACCCCTCCCGGGACTAGCTTGCACGAGCAGTACTTC. The chain couples TRBV28 to TRBJ2-7; 9 nucleotides align to TRBD2. The ends lost 7 bases at V and 5 bases at J; junction bases unmatched: 12. Germline V gives CDR1 MDHEN, CDR2 SYDVKM. The CDR3 runs 15 residues.

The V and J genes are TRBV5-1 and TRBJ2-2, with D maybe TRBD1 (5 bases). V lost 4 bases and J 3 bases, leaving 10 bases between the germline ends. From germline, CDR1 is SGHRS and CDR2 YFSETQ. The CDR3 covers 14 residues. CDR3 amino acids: CASSLSRDTGELFF. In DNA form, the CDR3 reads TGCGCCAGCAGCCTCTCCAGGGACACCGGGGAGCTGTTTTTT.

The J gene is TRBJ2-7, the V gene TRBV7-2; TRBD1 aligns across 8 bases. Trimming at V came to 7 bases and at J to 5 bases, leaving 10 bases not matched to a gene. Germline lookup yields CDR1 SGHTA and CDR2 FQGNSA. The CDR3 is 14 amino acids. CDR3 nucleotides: TGTGCCAGCACCTTTCAGGGGGCGAGCCACGAGCAGTACTTC. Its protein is CASTFQGASHEQYF.

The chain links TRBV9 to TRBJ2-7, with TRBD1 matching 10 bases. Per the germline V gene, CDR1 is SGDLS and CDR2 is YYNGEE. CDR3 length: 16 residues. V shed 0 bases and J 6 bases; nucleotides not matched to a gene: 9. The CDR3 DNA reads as TGTGCCAGCAGCGTAGCGACAGGGGGCGCCGCCGGCGAGCAGTACTTC. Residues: CASSVATGGAAGEQYF.

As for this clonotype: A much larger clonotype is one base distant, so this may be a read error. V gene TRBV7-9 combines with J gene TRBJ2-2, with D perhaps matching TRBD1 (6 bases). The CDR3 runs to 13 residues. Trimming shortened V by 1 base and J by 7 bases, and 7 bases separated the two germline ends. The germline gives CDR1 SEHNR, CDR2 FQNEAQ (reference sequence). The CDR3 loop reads CASSLEGDGELFF. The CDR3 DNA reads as TGTGCCAGCAGCTTAGAGGGGGACGGGGAGCTGTTTTTT.

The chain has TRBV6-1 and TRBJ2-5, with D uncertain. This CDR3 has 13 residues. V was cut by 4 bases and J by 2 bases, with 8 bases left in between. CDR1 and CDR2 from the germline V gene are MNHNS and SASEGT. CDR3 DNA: TGTGCCAGCAGTGGGTTTAGACAAGAGACCCAGTACTTC. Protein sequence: CASSGFRQETQYF.

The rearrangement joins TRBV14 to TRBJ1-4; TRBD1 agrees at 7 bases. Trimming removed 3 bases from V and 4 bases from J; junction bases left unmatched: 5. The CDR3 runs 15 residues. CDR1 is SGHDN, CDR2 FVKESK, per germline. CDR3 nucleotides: TGTGCCAGCAGCCACCCGACAGGGCGTAATGAAAAACTGTTTTTT. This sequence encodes CASSHPTGRNEKLFF.

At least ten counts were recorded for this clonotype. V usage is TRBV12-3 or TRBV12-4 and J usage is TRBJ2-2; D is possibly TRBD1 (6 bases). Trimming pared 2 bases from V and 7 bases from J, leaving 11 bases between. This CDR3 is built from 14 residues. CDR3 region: CASSLQGWIGELFF. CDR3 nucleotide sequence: TGTGCCAGCAGTTTACAGGGGTGGATCGGGGAGCTGTTTTTT.

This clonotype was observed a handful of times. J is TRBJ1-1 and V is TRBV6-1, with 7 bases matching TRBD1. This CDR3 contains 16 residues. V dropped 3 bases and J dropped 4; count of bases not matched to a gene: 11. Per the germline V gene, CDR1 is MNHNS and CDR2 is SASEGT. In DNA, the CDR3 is TGTGCCAGCAGTGACGGGACAGTATTAGCGGGCACTGAAGCTTTCTTT. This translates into CASSDGTVLAGTEAFF.

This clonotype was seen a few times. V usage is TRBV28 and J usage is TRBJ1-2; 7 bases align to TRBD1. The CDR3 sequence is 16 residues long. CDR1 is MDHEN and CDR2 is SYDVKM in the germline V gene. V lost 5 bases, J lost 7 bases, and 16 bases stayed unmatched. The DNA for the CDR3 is TGTGCCAGCAGTCGCCGACAGGGCAATACTATGGGTGGCTACACCTTC. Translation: CASSRRQGNTMGGYTF.

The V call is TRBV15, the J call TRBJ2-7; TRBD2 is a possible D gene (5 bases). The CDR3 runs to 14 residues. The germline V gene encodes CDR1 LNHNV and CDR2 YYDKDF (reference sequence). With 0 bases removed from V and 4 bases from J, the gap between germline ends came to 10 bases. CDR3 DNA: TGTGCCACCAGCAGAGATCCGGAGGTATACGAGCAGTACTTC. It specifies CATSRDPEVYEQYF.

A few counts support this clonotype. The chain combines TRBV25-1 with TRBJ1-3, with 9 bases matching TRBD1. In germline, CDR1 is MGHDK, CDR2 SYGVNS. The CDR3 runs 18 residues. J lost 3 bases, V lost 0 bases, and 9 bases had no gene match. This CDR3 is CASSEYHRDREGGNTIYF. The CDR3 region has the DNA TGTGCCAGCAGTGAATATCACCGGGACAGGGAGGGTGGAAACACCATATATTTT. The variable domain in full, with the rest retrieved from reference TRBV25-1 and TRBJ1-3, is EADIYQTPRYLVIGTGKKITLECSQTMGHDKMYWYQQDPGMELHLIHYSYGVNSTEKGDLSSESTVSRIRTEHFPLTLESARPSHTSQYLCASSEYHRDREGGNTIYFGEGSWLTVV.

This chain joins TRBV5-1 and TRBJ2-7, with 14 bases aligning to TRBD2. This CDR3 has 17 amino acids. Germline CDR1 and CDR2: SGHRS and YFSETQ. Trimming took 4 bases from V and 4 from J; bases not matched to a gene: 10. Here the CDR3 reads CASSIGTSGRVGYEQYF. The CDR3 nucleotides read TGCGCCAGCAGCATCGGGACTAGCGGGAGAGTTGGGTACGAGCAGTACTTC.

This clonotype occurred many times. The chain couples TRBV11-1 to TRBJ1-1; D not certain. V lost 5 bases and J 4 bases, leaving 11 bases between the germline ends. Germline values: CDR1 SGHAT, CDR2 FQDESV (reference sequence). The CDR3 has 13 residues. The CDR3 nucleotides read TGTGCCAGCAGCCAACGGGAAGCCACTGAAGCTTTCTTT. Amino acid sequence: CASSQREATEAFF. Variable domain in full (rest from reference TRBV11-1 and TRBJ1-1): EAEVAQSPRYKITEKSQAVAFWCDPISGHATLYWYRQILGQGPELLVQFQDESVVDDSQLPKDRFSAERLKGVDSTLKIQPAELGDSAMYLCASSQREATEAFFGQGTRLTVV.

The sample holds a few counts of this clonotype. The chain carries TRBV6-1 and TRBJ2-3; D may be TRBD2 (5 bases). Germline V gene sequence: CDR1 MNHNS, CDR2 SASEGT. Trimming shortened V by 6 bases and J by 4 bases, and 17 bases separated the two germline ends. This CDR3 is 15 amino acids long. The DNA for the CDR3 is TGTGCCAGCAGAGTTTTTCGGAGTAGCGCAGATACGCAGTATTTT. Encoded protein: CASRVFRSSADTQYF.

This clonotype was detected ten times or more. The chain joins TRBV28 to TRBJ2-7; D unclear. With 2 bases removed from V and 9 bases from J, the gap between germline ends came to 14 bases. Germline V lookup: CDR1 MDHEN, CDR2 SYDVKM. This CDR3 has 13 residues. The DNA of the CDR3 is TGTGCCAGCAGTTTAGTGGGCCCGTGGGTGCAGTACTTC. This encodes CASSLVGPWVQYF.

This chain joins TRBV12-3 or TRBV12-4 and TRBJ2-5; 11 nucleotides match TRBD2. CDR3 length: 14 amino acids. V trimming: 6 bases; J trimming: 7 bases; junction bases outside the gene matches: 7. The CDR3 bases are TGTGCCAGCAGAATAGCGGGAGGGCCTGGGACCCAGTACTTC. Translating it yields CASRIAGGPGTQYF.

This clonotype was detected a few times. CDR3 protein: CASSQQRAGELFF. The DNA for the CDR3 is TGTGCCAGCAGCCAACAGAGGGCCGGGGAGCTGTTTTTT. J is TRBJ2-2 and V is TRBV3-1, with TRBD2 as a possible D gene (5 bases). Between the trimmed V and J ends, which lost 2 bases and 6 bases, there was a span of 7 bases. The CDR3 is 13 residues long. CDR1 is LGHDT and CDR2 is YNNKEL in the germline V gene (reference sequence). The full variable domain, with the rest looked up from reference TRBV3-1 and TRBJ2-2, is DTAVSQTPKYLVTQMGNDKSIKCEQNLGHDTMYWYKQDSKKFLKIMFSYNNKELIINETVPNRFSPKSPDKAHLNLHINSLELGDSAVYFCASSQQRAGELFFGEGSRLTVL.

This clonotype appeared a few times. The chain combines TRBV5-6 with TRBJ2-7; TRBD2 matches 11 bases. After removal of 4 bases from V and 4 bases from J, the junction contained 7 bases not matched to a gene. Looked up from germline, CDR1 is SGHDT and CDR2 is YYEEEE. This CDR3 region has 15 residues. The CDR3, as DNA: TGTGCCAGCAGCACCCAGGGACTAGCGGCTTACGAGCAGTACTTC. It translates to CASSTQGLAAYEQYF.

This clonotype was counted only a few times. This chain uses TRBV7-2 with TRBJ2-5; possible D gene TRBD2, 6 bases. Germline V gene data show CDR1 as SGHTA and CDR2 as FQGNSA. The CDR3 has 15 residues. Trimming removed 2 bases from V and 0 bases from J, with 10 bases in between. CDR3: CASSLTGEYQETQYF. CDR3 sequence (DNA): TGTGCCAGCAGCTTAACGGGGGAGTACCAAGAGACCCAGTACTTC.